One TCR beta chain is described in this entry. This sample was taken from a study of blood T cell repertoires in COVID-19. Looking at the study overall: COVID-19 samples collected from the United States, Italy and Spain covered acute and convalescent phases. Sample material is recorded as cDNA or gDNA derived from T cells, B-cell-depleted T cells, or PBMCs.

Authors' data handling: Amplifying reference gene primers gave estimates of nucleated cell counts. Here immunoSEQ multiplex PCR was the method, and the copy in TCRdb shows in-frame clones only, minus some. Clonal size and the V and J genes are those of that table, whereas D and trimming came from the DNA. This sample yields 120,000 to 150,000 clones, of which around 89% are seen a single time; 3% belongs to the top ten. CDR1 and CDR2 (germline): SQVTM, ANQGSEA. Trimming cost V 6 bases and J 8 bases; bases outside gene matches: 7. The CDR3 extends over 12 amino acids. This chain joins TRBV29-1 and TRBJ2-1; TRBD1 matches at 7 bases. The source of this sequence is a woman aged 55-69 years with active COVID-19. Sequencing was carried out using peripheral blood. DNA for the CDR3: TGCAGCGTGACAGGGCTTTGGGATGAGCAGTTCTTC. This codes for CSVTGLWDEQFF.